These 16 T cell receptor beta chains originate from one sample sequenced in a study of blood T cells in healthy people across ages. Then a second PCR, running roughly 7 to 11 cycles, was carried out with a sample-barcoded 5' primer and a J-beta primer mix. TCRdb passed the 5' RACE reads through MiXCR, listing each CDR3 protein once. Counted here are roughly 1.6 million distinct CDR3 sequences, around 35% occurring once; the ten biggest clones make up about 11%. Sequencing input: blood. The receptor set was obtained from a woman aged 25 to 39 in good health.

The CDR3 protein is CASSQDTDPSAGGRYGYTF. CDR3 coding DNA: TGTGCCAGCAGCCAAGATACCGACCCATCGGCAGGAGGAAGGTATGGCTACACCTTC. The V and J genes are TRBV4-2 and TRBJ1-2; D is ambiguous. Trimming left V 0 bases short and J 5 bases short, with 25 bases between. In germline, CDR1 is LGHNA, CDR2 YNFKEQ. The CDR3 covers 19 residues.

This clonotype turned up a few times. The V gene is TRBV5-1, the J gene TRBJ2-4; D remains unclear. There are 18 residues in the CDR3. Germline V gene data show CDR1 as SGHRS and CDR2 as YFSETQ. Trimming stripped 0 bases from V and 3 bases from J, with 19 bases between. CDR3 residues: CASSLDYGPDLNKNIQYF. CDR3 bases: TGCGCCAGCAGCTTGGATTATGGCCCCGACCTTAACAAAAACATTCAGTACTTC.

This chain links TRBV6-1 with TRBJ2-3, with D maybe TRBD1 (6 bases). The length of the CDR3 is 14 residues. The V gene lost 3 bases and the J gene lost 4 bases, with 11 bases spanning the gap. Per the germline V gene, CDR1 is MNHNS and CDR2 is SASEGT. The CDR3 spells CASSDPGGPDTQYF. The CDR3 DNA reads TGTGCCAGCAGTGATCCTGGGGGCCCAGATACGCAGTATTTT.

V usage is TRBV20-1 and J usage is TRBJ1-2; TRBD1 might be the D (6 bases). CDR1 is DFQATT, CDR2 SNEGSKA, per germline (reference sequence). This CDR3 has 13 amino acids. Trimming stripped 4 bases from V and 6 bases from J, with 15 bases between. The CDR3 bases are TGCAGTGCTAAGGGACACGGTGAAGATGGCTACACCTTC. Its protein product is CSAKGHGEDGYTF.

The chain is built from TRBV7-2 and TRBJ1-6; the match to TRBD1 covers 7 bases. The CDR3 is 18 residues long. V shed 2 bases and J 7 bases; nucleotides not matched to a gene: 14. The germline gives CDR1 SGHTA, CDR2 FQGNSA. Here the CDR3 reads CASSLYSAGGTRNSPLHF. CDR3 nucleotide sequence: TGTGCCAGCAGCTTATATAGCGCAGGGGGGACGAGAAATTCACCCCTCCACTTT.

This clonotype was recorded a few times. A clone one base away is much larger, so this may be a read error. The J gene is TRBJ2-7, the V gene TRBV5-6; 10 positions match TRBD1. The CDR3 has 14 residues. The J segment lost 2 bases and the V segment lost 3 bases, leaving 2 bases of the junction unmatched. CDR1 and CDR2 (germline): SGHDT, YYEEEE. The CDR3 region is CASSCGTGAYEQYF. The CDR3 DNA sequence: TGTGCCAGCAGCTGCGGGACAGGGGCCTACGAGCAGTACTTC.

This clonotype showed up just a few times. V and J are TRBV3-1 and TRBJ2-5, with 8 bases that match TRBD2. The CDR3 runs to 16 residues. Per germline, CDR1 LGHDT and CDR2 YNNKEL (reference sequence). J gave up 5 bases and V 5 bases, and 13 bases lay outside the gene matches. This CDR3 reads CASSRRASGPRETQYF. The DNA of the CDR3 is TGTGCCAGCAGCAGGAGGGCTAGCGGGCCCCGGGAGACCCAGTACTTC.

This clonotype was counted ten times or more. V gene TRBV4-1 combines with J gene TRBJ2-1, with 10 bases fitting TRBD2. This CDR3 comprises 16 residues. Looked up from germline, CDR1 is MGHRA and CDR2 is YSYEKL. Trimming took 0 bases from V and 6 from J; bases not matched to a gene: 5. CDR3 residues: CASSQDLSGGANEQFF. The DNA for the CDR3 is TGCGCCAGCAGCCAAGATCTAAGCGGGGGGGCCAATGAGCAGTTCTTC.

The chain links TRBV7-2 to TRBJ2-1; 9 positions agree with TRBD1. With V trimmed by 1 base and J by 7 bases, 5 bases remained unmatched. The germline V gene has CDR1 SGHTA and CDR2 FQGNSA. CDR3 size: 15 residues. The CDR3 protein is CASSLDGQGWNEQFF. Here the CDR3 DNA reads TGTGCCAGCAGCTTAGACGGACAGGGGTGGAATGAGCAGTTCTTC.

This clonotype was picked up a small number of times. The rearrangement uses TRBV28 and TRBJ2-7; tentative D call: TRBD2 (5 bases). V lost 6 bases and J lost 0, with 12 bases in between. The CDR3 length is 14 residues. The germline V gene encodes CDR1 MDHEN and CDR2 SYDVKM. The CDR3 is CASRPALASYEQYF. In nucleotides, the CDR3 is TGTGCCAGCAGACCCGCCCTAGCCTCCTACGAGCAGTACTTC.

V gene TRBV19 combines with J gene TRBJ2-7, with 12 bases lining up with TRBD2. This CDR3 region has 19 residues. Germline V gives CDR1 LNHDA, CDR2 SQIVND (reference sequence). Trimming removed 4 bases from V and 0 bases from J; junction bases left unmatched: 13. CDR3: CASSTRLAGGQRSSYEQYF. In DNA form, the CDR3 reads TGTGCCAGTAGTACCCGGCTAGCGGGGGGGCAAAGGAGCTCCTACGAGCAGTACTTC.

The gene calls are TRBV2 and TRBJ1-5, with D possibly TRBD1 on 6 matching bases. V lost 10 bases and J lost 0, with 22 bases in between. CDR3 length: 17 amino acids. Germline V CDR1 and CDR2: SNHLY, FYNNEI. CDR3 DNA: TGTGCCACTGGCGGCCAAGGGGGAGTCGTTAGCAATCAGCCCCAGCATTTT. Its protein product is CATGGQGGVVSNQPQHF.

This clonotype was detected ten times or more. Being one base from a much bigger clone, this may be a read error. This chain joins TRBV7-9 and TRBJ2-5, with 9 bases lining up with TRBD2. The CDR3 runs 15 residues. Losses at the gene ends were 2 bases for V and 5 bases for J; bases not matched to a gene: 6. CDR1 is SEHNR and CDR2 is FQNEAQ in the germline V gene (reference sequence). The CDR3 nucleotides read TGTGCCAGCAGCTTAACGAGCGGGGGGTGGGAGACCCAGTACTTC. Its protein is CASSLTSGGWETQYF. Full variable domain (remainder filled in from reference TRBV7-9 and TRBJ2-5): DTGVSQNPRHKITKRGQNVTFRCDPISEHNRLYWYRQTLGQGPEFLTYFQNEAQLEKSRLLSDRFSAERPKGSFSTLEIQRTEQGDSAMYLCASSLTSGGWETQYFGPGTRLLVL.

The V and J genes are TRBV3-1 and TRBJ2-3, with 12 nucleotides matching TRBD2. V lost 4 bases and J lost 2; bases outside the gene matches: 4. The V gene's germline CDR1 is LGHDT and CDR2 YNNKEL (reference sequence). The CDR3 length is 16 residues. In DNA, the CDR3 is TGTGCCAGCAGCCCCGGACTAGCGGGGATCACAGATACGCAGTATTTT. Translation gives CASSPGLAGITDTQYF.

The chain joins TRBV10-3 to TRBJ1-1, with D possibly TRBD1 on 6 matching bases. Germline loops: CDR1 ENHRY, CDR2 SYGVKD. Trimming took off 3 bases at V and 6 bases at J, with 11 bases between the two ends. The CDR3 extends over 13 amino acids. CDR3 region: CAISDPTGSEAFF. CDR3 in DNA: TGTGCCATCAGTGACCCTACAGGGTCTGAAGCTTTCTTT.

V usage is TRBV4-2 and J usage is TRBJ1-2; TRBD1 matches at 9 bases. Trimming took 3 bases from V and 7 from J; bases not matched to a gene: 9. This CDR3 is 15 amino acids long. Germline V gene data show CDR1 as LGHNA and CDR2 as YNFKEQ. The DNA of the CDR3 is TGTGCCAGCAGCCACGGCGGACAGGGGTACGGTGGCTACACCTTC. Its protein product is CASSHGGQGYGGYTF.